This T cell receptor beta chain stems from a study of vaccination and CD4 T cells after COVID-19. On the study more broadly: Stimuli were overlapping spike peptide pools of SARS-CoV-2 and three common cold coronaviruses (HCoV-NL63, HCoV-OC43, HCoV-229E).

The CDR3 is made up of 15 amino acids. V trimming: 2 bases; J trimming: 5 bases; junction bases outside the gene matches: 7. Treatment described: approximately 9-day PBMC culture with coronavirus spike peptide pools or control peptides (ViraFEST assay). The Oncomine TCR Beta short-read assay sequenced DNA from cultured CD4+ T cells. TCRdb re-analysed the PCR reads in MiXCR, keeping a single row per CDR3 protein. The sample records 20,000 to 25,000 distinct CDR3 sequences, 45% to 60% being singletons. Points on this clonotype: Its antigen is still unknown.

Sequenced input: CD4+ T cells from blood, cultured in vitro. The clonotype originates from a human donor who had recovered from COVID-19. This rearrangement joins TRBV12-3 or TRBV12-4 to TRBJ2-3, with 7 bases aligning to TRBD2. The CDR3 region is CASSLRGGRGDTQYF. In nucleotides, the CDR3 is TGTGCCAGCAGTTTAAGGGGCGGGAGAGGAGATACGCAGTATTTT.